This paragraph covers one TCR beta chain sequence. Its cognate antigen is unknown. Sequenced by immunoSEQ multiplex PCR; TCRdb stores in-frame clones only, minus some. The sample yields tens of thousands of clones, around nine tenths seen once. These data originate in a study of OX40 agonist ivuxolimab in advanced cancers. Overall study context: Dose-escalation patients were diagnosed with hepatocellular carcinoma, melanoma, renal cell cancer or head and neck cancer.

Study results and caveats: In the 0.1 to 3.0 mg/kg range, CD4+ and CD8+ blood T cells had expanded clonally by week 6.

The receptor comes from an adult with an advanced solid tumor such as melanoma, head and neck, liver or kidney cancer. Material: CD4+ or CD8+ T cells sorted from blood, obtained in a trial of the OX40 agonist ivuxolimab.

Here the CDR3 reads CASSSGGYSVDTQYF. The DNA of the CDR3 is TGTGCCAGCAGCTCAGGCGGTTATAGCGTAGATACGCAGTATTTT. This chain connects TRBV7-9 to TRBJ2-3, with TRBD2 as a possible D gene (5 bases). V lost 4 bases and J 5 bases, leaving 16 bases between the germline ends. CDR3 size: 15 residues. Per germline, CDR1 SEHNR and CDR2 FQNEAQ (reference sequence).